These 9 T cell receptor beta chains were sequenced from one sample in a study of cytomegalovirus exposure and HLA in healthy donors. Sequencing used immunoSEQ multiplex PCR; TCRdb keeps in-frame clones, though not all of them. Among some 160,000 clones listed, approximately 90% were seen once. Specimen: PBMCs. Every receptor here comes from a man aged 18-30 years in good health and CMV-seronegative.

Notes on this clone: This CDR3 is also generated by other DNA sequences in the sample. The chain uses TRBV6-6 and TRBJ2-1; 10 nucleotides agree with TRBD2. V was clipped by 7 bases and J by 2 bases; unmatched bases: 2. The germline V gene encodes CDR1 MNHNY and CDR2 SVGAGI (reference sequence). The CDR3 is 14 amino acids. CDR3 sequence: CASTGLAAYNEQFF. CDR3 coding DNA: TGTGCCAGCACCGGACTAGCGGCCTACAATGAGCAGTTCTTC.

The chain is built from TRBV25-1 and TRBJ1-4; TRBD1 matches at 7 bases. CDR3 length: 15 residues. V shed 2 bases, J shed 4 bases, and the junction held 4 bases outside the gene matches. The germline CDR1 and CDR2 sequences are MGHDK and SYGVNS. This chain's CDR3 is CASSEGTDYNEKLFF. The CDR3, as DNA: TGTGCCAGCAGTGAAGGGACAGATTATAATGAAAAACTGTTTTTT.

The chain is built from TRBV11-3 and TRBJ1-1; D possibly corresponds to TRBD1 (5 bases). V was cut by 1 base and J by 5 bases, with 8 bases left in between. CDR3 length equals 13 residues. Germline CDR1 is SGHNT and CDR2 is YENEEA. The CDR3 loop reads CASSLAGGTEAFF. CDR3 in DNA: TGTGCCAGCAGCTTAGCGGGGGGGACTGAAGCTTTCTTT. The full variable domain, its missing parts supplied by reference TRBV11-3 and TRBJ1-1, is EAGVVQSPRYKIIEKKQPVAFWCNPISGHNTLYWYLQNLGQGPELLIRYENEEAVDDSQLPKDRFSAERLKGVDSTLKIQPAELGDSAVYLCASSLAGGTEAFFGQGTRLTVV.

The chain has TRBV27 and TRBJ2-3; 7 positions match TRBD1. CDR1 is MNHEY, CDR2 SMNVEV, per germline (reference sequence). This CDR3 is built from 19 residues. The V gene end was trimmed by 3 bases and the J gene end by 2 bases; junction bases not matched to a gene: 17. The CDR3 here is CASSFSGPQTGTVTDTQYF. For the CDR3, the DNA is TGTGCCAGCAGTTTTTCCGGTCCTCAGACCGGGACAGTCACAGATACGCAGTATTTT.

The chain combines TRBV6-1 with TRBJ2-1, with 8 bases matching TRBD1. Germline-derived CDR1 and CDR2 are MNHNS and SASEGT. Trimming removed 10 bases from V and 2 bases from J; junction bases left unmatched: 10. The CDR3 totals 15 residues. CDR3 DNA: TGTGCCACCTTCTCGGGACAGGCGGCCTACAATGAGCAGTTCTTC. Translation: CATFSGQAAYNEQFF.

This chain joins TRBV6-6 and TRBJ1-2; TRBD1 matches at 8 bases. CDR3 length equals 15 residues. CDR1 MNHNY and CDR2 SVGAGI come from the germline V gene (reference sequence). Germline trimming cut 0 bases from V and 2 bases from J; bases unmatched to any gene: 2. CDR3 bases: TGTGCCAGCAGTTACTCAGGACAGGGCAACTATGGCTACACCTTC. Amino acid sequence: CASSYSGQGNYGYTF.

This clone showed up just once. The chain couples TRBV10-3 to TRBJ2-2, with TRBD2 as a possible D gene (6 bases). V was cut by 6 bases and J by 1 base, with 18 bases left in between. The CDR3 extends over 17 amino acids. CDR1 and CDR2 (germline): ENHRY, SYGVKD. The CDR3 sequence is CAIRASRGTENTGELFF. In DNA, the CDR3 is TGTGCCATCAGAGCGAGTCGGGGGACGGAGAACACCGGGGAGCTGTTTTTT.

V is TRBV28 and J is TRBJ2-1; tentatively, D is TRBD1 (5 bases). The V end lost 8 bases, the J end lost 3 bases, and 8 bases lay between the germline ends. This CDR3 comprises 12 residues. The V gene's germline CDR1 is MDHEN and CDR2 SYDVKM. The CDR3 here is CASGHLYNEQFF. The CDR3 DNA sequence: TGTGCCAGCGGACACCTCTACAATGAGCAGTTCTTC. Drawing the rest from reference TRBV28 and TRBJ2-1, the complete variable domain is DVKVTQSSRYLVKRTGEKVFLECVQDMDHENMFWYRQDPGLGLRLIYFSYDVKMKEKGDIPEGYSVSREKKERFSLILESASTNQTSMYLCASGHLYNEQFFGPGTRLTVL.

The rearrangement uses TRBV29-1 and TRBJ2-7, with TRBD1 identical over 8 bases. The junction had 5 bases not matched to a gene; V was cut back by 1 base and J by 6 bases. CDR3 length: 13 residues. In germline, CDR1 is SQVTM, CDR2 ANQGSEA. The CDR3 loop reads CSVEVATGVEQYF. DNA for the CDR3: TGCAGCGTTGAAGTCGCGACAGGGGTCGAGCAGTACTTC.